These 15 T cell receptor beta chains came from one sample sequenced in a study of T cells in Graves' hyperthyroidism and ophthalmopathy. The investigators amplified TCR beta CDR3 regions from RNA transcripts. Carried out on the TCR CDR3, a first-round RT-PCR used the HTBI primer set. From the multiplex PCR reads, TCRdb called clonotypes with MiXCR, one entry per CDR3 protein. The profile shows fewer than 400,000 distinct CDR3 sequences, about 14% of them singletons. Material: blood. These receptors came from a man over 45 with Graves' ophthalmopathy.

This clonotype was picked up many times. The chain employs TRBV6-2 or TRBV6-3 and TRBJ1-5, with TRBD1 as a possible D gene (6 bases). Germline CDR1 MNHEY, CDR2 SVGEGT. The CDR3 extends over 13 amino acids. V dropped 6 bases and J dropped 4 bases, with 10 bases sitting between them. The CDR3 is CASRTTGNQPQHF. DNA for the CDR3: TGTGCCAGCAGGACCACAGGGAATCAGCCCCAGCATTTT.

At least ten counts were recorded for this clonotype. The V and J genes are TRBV7-2 and TRBJ2-3; D is unresolved. The CDR3 length is 13 residues. Germline CDR1 reads SGHTA; CDR2 reads FQGNSA. Deletions cut 1 base from V and 2 bases from J, with 4 bases between. CDR3 residues: CASSLDVTDTQYF. The CDR3 DNA reads TGTGCCAGCAGCTTAGACGTCACAGATACGCAGTATTTT.

This clonotype was observed many times. The J gene is TRBJ2-3, the V gene TRBV30, with a tentative D call TRBD2 (5 bases). From germline, CDR1 is GTSNPN and CDR2 SVGIG (reference sequence). The CDR3 has 13 amino acids. V shed 0 bases and J shed 6 bases, with 10 bases lying between them. CDR3 sequence reads: CAWSVGLKDTQYF. The CDR3 DNA reads as TGTGCCTGGAGTGTTGGACTGAAGGATACGCAGTATTTT.

The chain joins TRBV20-1 to TRBJ2-1, with TRBD2 matching over 11 bases. Germline V CDR1 and CDR2: DFQATT, SNEGSKA (reference sequence). The CDR3 runs 15 residues. V lost 5 bases, J lost 0 bases, and 3 bases stayed unmatched. The CDR3 spells CSAGTSGNSYNEQFF. In DNA form, the CDR3 reads TGCAGTGCTGGGACTAGCGGAAACTCCTACAATGAGCAGTTCTTC.

A note on this clonotype: The junction does not match germline at one end; this may be a read error. The chain combines TRBV28 with TRBJ2-7, with D unresolved. The V gene's germline CDR1 is MDHEN and CDR2 SYDVKM. This CDR3 has 13 residues. The CDR3 protein is CAGRLTGTAEQYF. DNA for the CDR3: TGTGCCGGCAGATTAACGGGTACCGCCGAGCAGTACTTC. The variable domain in full, with the rest retrieved from reference TRBV28 and TRBJ2-7, is DVKVTQSSRYLVKRTGEKVFLECVQDMDHENMFWYRQDPGLGLRLIYFSYDVKMKEKGDIPEGYSVSREKKERFSLILESASTNQTSMYLCAGRLTGTAEQYFGPGTRLTVT.

This chain connects TRBV28 to TRBJ2-5; 7 positions agree with TRBD1. Germline trimming cut 10 bases from V and 5 bases from J; bases unmatched to any gene: 10. CDR1 and CDR2 from the germline V gene are MDHEN and SYDVKM. The CDR3 is 13 amino acids. CDR3 sequence (DNA): TGTGCCACCACTACAATGGACAGGGAGACCCAGTACTTC. Translated: CATTTMDRETQYF.

The chain is built from TRBV25-1 and TRBJ1-2; no firm D call. Germline CDR1 and CDR2: MGHDK and SYGVNS. V dropped 3 bases and J dropped 5 bases, with 16 bases sitting between them. The CDR3 runs to 15 residues. The CDR3 protein is CASSDPGVARYGYTF. The CDR3 DNA sequence: TGTGCCAGCAGTGATCCCGGGGTAGCGCGGTATGGCTACACCTTC.

This chain uses TRBV5-1 with TRBJ2-5; 7 positions agree with TRBD2. Germline V gene sequence: CDR1 SGHRS, CDR2 YFSETQ. The CDR3 extends over 14 amino acids. With 6 bases clipped from V and 2 bases from J, the junction kept 7 bases outside the gene matches. CDR3 protein: CASNLRGGQETQYF. Written as DNA, the CDR3 is TGCGCCAGCAACCTTAGGGGAGGGCAAGAGACCCAGTACTTC. Full variable domain (missing parts from reference TRBV5-1 and TRBJ2-5): KAGVTQTPRYLIKTRGQQVTLSCSPISGHRSVSWYQQTPGQGLQFLFEYFSETQRNKGNFPGRFSGRQFSNSRSEMNVSTLELGDSALYLCASNLRGGQETQYFGPGTRLLVL.

This clonotype was seen repeatedly, ten times or more. The V and J genes are TRBV5-1 and TRBJ2-3; D not certain. The CDR3 covers 16 residues. Germline CDR1 is SGHRS and CDR2 is YFSETQ. Trimming left V 0 bases short and J 1 base short, with 12 bases between. The CDR3 nucleotides read TGCGCCAGCAGCTTGGCCGAGTCAGAACGCACAGATACGCAGTATTTT. Translating gives CASSLAESERTDTQYF.

This clonotype occurred a few times. A much larger clone differs by one base, so this may be a read error. The CDR3 coding sequence is TGTGCCAGCAGCCAGACCCGGGAGCTGTTTTTT. Translation: CASSQTRELFF. The chain has TRBV11-2 and TRBJ2-2; D is ambiguous. Trimming pared 5 bases from V and 9 bases from J, leaving 7 bases between. The CDR3 contains 11 residues. Germline lookup yields CDR1 SGHAT and CDR2 FQNNGV.

The V call is TRBV11-2, the J call TRBJ2-2; no firm D call. From germline, CDR1 is SGHAT and CDR2 FQNNGV. The length of the CDR3 is 13 residues. V lost 3 bases and J 9 bases, leaving 11 bases between the germline ends. The CDR3 sequence is CASSFLPARELFF. The CDR3 DNA follows: TGTGCCAGCAGCTTCTTACCCGCCCGGGAGCTGTTTTTT.

This clonotype occurred a few times. The V and J genes are TRBV4-1 and TRBJ1-1, with TRBD1 as a possible D gene (6 bases). This CDR3 comprises 13 residues. V lost 1 base and J lost 4, with 7 bases in between. Looked up from germline, CDR1 is MGHRA and CDR2 is YSYEKL. The CDR3 protein is CASSQAGATEAFF. As DNA, the CDR3 is TGCGCCAGCAGCCAAGCAGGGGCCACTGAAGCTTTCTTT.

This clonotype was observed at least ten times. V gene TRBV6-1 combines with J gene TRBJ2-3, with 8 bases identical to TRBD1. Germline V lookup: CDR1 MNHNS, CDR2 SASEGT. The CDR3 is made up of 13 amino acids. V dropped 11 bases and J dropped 3; count of bases not matched to a gene: 7. CDR3 sequence reads: CAGQGRLTDTQYF. CDR3 sequence (DNA): TGTGCCGGACAGGGTCGGCTTACAGATACGCAGTATTTT.

This clonotype was observed a few times. The V call is TRBV5-1, the J call TRBJ2-3, with 12 positions matching TRBD2. V lost 2 bases, J lost 6 bases, and 7 bases stayed unmatched. CDR1 is SGHRS, CDR2 YFSETQ, per germline. CDR3 length equals 16 residues. The CDR3 sequence is CASSLSSGRALDTQYF. CDR3 nucleotide sequence: TGCGCCAGCAGCTTATCTAGCGGGAGGGCCTTGGATACGCAGTATTTT. Variable domain in full (rest from reference TRBV5-1 and TRBJ2-3): KAGVTQTPRYLIKTRGQQVTLSCSPISGHRSVSWYQQTPGQGLQFLFEYFSETQRNKGNFPGRFSGRQFSNSRSEMNVSTLELGDSALYLCASSLSSGRALDTQYFGPGTRLTVL.

In this sample, this clonotype turned up many times. The genes are TRBV7-6 and TRBJ2-1; D is perhaps TRBD1 (5 bases). V was shortened by 4 bases and J by 0 bases, with 16 bases between the two germline ends. Germline lookup yields CDR1 SGHVS and CDR2 FNYEAQ. The CDR3 has 17 residues. CDR3 nucleotide sequence: TGTGCCAGCAGCTATTTCTCCAGGGAAAGCTCCTACAATGAGCAGTTCTTC. It codes for CASSYFSRESSYNEQFF.